One and the same sample provided the 21 T cell receptor beta chains below, sequenced in a study of T-cell reconstitution after alpha-beta-depleted transplantation in children. The TCRbeta library incorporated unique molecular identifiers. Each CDR3 protein is one row after TCRdb ran MiXCR on the PCR reads. The table records about 610,000 distinct CDR3 sequences, 10% to 13% of them present only once. The starting material was PBMCs from the stem cell graft donor, obtained from the stem cell graft. The source is a human donor who donated a stem cell graft to a child with acute myeloid leukemia.

The table lists this clonotype with a few counts. The rearrangement links TRBV15 to TRBJ2-1; 7 bases line up with TRBD2. With 11 bases clipped from V and 3 bases from J, the junction kept 10 bases outside the gene matches. Germline V gene sequence: CDR1 LNHNV, CDR2 YYDKDF (reference sequence). CDR3 length equals 14 residues. The CDR3 spells CASELGGSYNEQFF. CDR3 DNA sequence: TGTGCCTCGGAACTCGGCGGGAGCTACAATGAGCAGTTCTTC.

This clonotype has a count of ten or more. This chain uses TRBV6-2 or TRBV6-3 with TRBJ2-4; 9 nucleotides match TRBD1. Germline loops: CDR1 MNHEY, CDR2 SVGEGT. This CDR3 is 15 amino acids long. J was trimmed by 6 bases and V by 2 bases; bases with no gene match: 5. CDR3 amino acids: CASSYGGQGRNIQYF. In nucleotides, the CDR3 is TGTGCCAGCAGTTACGGGGGACAGGGCCGAAACATTCAGTACTTC.

The chain joins TRBV27 to TRBJ1-2; D remains ambiguous. This CDR3 spans 14 amino acids. Per the germline V gene, CDR1 is MNHEY and CDR2 is SMNVEV (reference sequence). The V and J ends lost 4 bases and 2 bases respectively, with 11 bases between them. The CDR3 DNA sequence: TGTGCCAGCAGTTCTTTGGGTCCCAACTATGGCTACACCTTC. Residues: CASSSLGPNYGYTF.

The chain recombines TRBV29-1 with TRBJ1-2; a weak D match, TRBD1 (5 bases). CDR1 is SQVTM, CDR2 ANQGSEA, per germline. Trimming stripped 7 bases from V and 6 bases from J, with 12 bases between. This CDR3 is 11 amino acids long. CDR3 DNA sequence: TGCAGCGCCGAGGGGCTCGATGGCTACACCTTC. Translated: CSAEGLDGYTF.

This clonotype was found many times. For the CDR3, the DNA is TGCAGCGCGCGTTGGGGTAGCAATCAGCCCCAGCATTTT. Its translation: CSARWGSNQPQHF. The chain has TRBV29-1 and TRBJ1-5; D ambiguous. This CDR3 contains 13 residues. CDR1 is SQVTM, CDR2 ANQGSEA, per germline. Trimming shortened V by 7 bases and J by 0 bases, and 10 bases separated the two germline ends. Supplemented by reference TRBV29-1 and TRBJ1-5, the full variable domain reads SAVISQKPSRDICQRGTSLTIQCQVDSQVTMMFWYRQQPGQSLTLIATANQGSEATYESGFVIDKFPISRPNLTFSTLTVSNMSPEDSSIYLCSARWGSNQPQHFGDGTRLSIL.

In this sample, this clonotype turned up a few times. The chain carries TRBV28 and TRBJ1-2; TRBD1 agrees at 7 bases. Losses at the gene ends were 5 bases for V and 7 bases for J; bases not matched to a gene: 7. CDR1 MDHEN and CDR2 SYDVKM come from the germline V gene. The CDR3 loop spans 13 amino acids. The CDR3 bases are TGTGCCAGCAGTCGACAGGGCCCGAGTGGCTACACCTTC. Amino acid sequence: CASSRQGPSGYTF.

This clonotype has at least ten counts. V and J are TRBV9 and TRBJ1-4; D ambiguous. The CDR3 spans 13 residues. The ends were cut back, 4 bases at V and 6 bases at J, with 10 bases in the middle. Germline values: CDR1 SGDLS, CDR2 YYNGEE. Written as DNA, the CDR3 is TGTGCCAGCAGCTTGGACGCAGATGAAAAACTGTTTTTT. Residues: CASSLDADEKLFF.

This clonotype occurred many times. CDR3 loop: CASSFADSYFTDTQYF. In nucleotides, the CDR3 is TGTGCCAGCAGCTTCGCTGACAGCTACTTCACAGATACGCAGTATTTT. V and J are TRBV7-3 and TRBJ2-3; the D gene is possibly TRBD1 (5 bases). The CDR3 totals 16 residues. The V gene lost 3 bases and the J gene lost 2 bases, with 15 bases spanning the gap. Germline CDR1 SGHTA, CDR2 FQGTGA.

This chain joins TRBV19 and TRBJ2-6; the D gene is possibly TRBD1 (5 bases). There are 19 residues in the CDR3. The germline gives CDR1 LNHDA, CDR2 SQIVND (reference sequence). Trimming stripped 3 bases from V and 0 bases from J, with 18 bases between. The CDR3 bases are TGTGCCAGTAGTATCACCGGGCAGGGTCCTTCCTCTGGGGCCAACGTCCTGACTTTC. Protein product: CASSITGQGPSSGANVLTF.

This clonotype was detected a few times. The chain links TRBV20-1 to TRBJ2-1, with D perhaps matching TRBD2 (6 bases). The length of the CDR3 is 12 residues. Germline lookup yields CDR1 DFQATT and CDR2 SNEGSKA (reference sequence). The V end lost 6 bases, the J end lost 8 bases, and 14 bases lay between the germline ends. The CDR3 spells CSAEGLTHEQFF. CDR3 coding DNA: TGCAGTGCCGAGGGACTCACCCATGAGCAGTTCTTC.

This clonotype was recorded a few times. The rearrangement uses TRBV29-1 and TRBJ2-3; possible D gene TRBD1, 7 bases. Germline assignment: CDR1 SQVTM and CDR2 ANQGSEA. Trimming took off 2 bases at V and 8 bases at J, with 20 bases between the two ends. The CDR3 contains 15 residues. CDR3 loop: CSVESERNQGGTQYF. The CDR3 coding sequence is TGCAGCGTTGAATCGGAACGCAATCAGGGGGGTACGCAGTATTTT.

This clonotype was seen at least ten times. This rearrangement joins TRBV29-1 to TRBJ2-1, with D hard to call. The length of the CDR3 is 15 residues. CDR1 is SQVTM and CDR2 is ANQGSEA in the germline V gene. V was pared by 3 bases and J by 10 bases, with 22 bases between. The CDR3 loop is CSVDVGTTFEGEQFF. As DNA, the CDR3 is TGCAGCGTTGATGTCGGAACGACTTTTGAAGGGGAGCAGTTCTTC.

This clonotype was observed once. A much larger clone differs by one base, so this may be a read error. This chain links TRBV20-1 with TRBJ1-1, with D maybe TRBD1 (5 bases). CDR1 and CDR2 (germline): DFQATT, SNEGSKA (reference sequence). The ends were cut back, 0 bases at V and 0 bases at J, with 11 bases in the middle. The CDR3 contains 15 residues. CDR3 region: CSARDWGSLNTEAFF. The CDR3 bases are TGCAGTGCTAGAGATTGGGGCAGCTTGAACACTGAAGCTTTCTTT.

The chain is built from TRBV20-1 and TRBJ2-1, with 12 bases fitting TRBD2. Germline trimming cut 5 bases from V and 8 bases from J; bases unmatched to any gene: 7. The germline V gene encodes CDR1 DFQATT and CDR2 SNEGSKA (reference sequence). This CDR3 region has 14 residues. Here the CDR3 reads CSALAGGMVHEQFF. The CDR3, as DNA: TGCAGTGCTCTAGCGGGAGGGATGGTGCATGAGCAGTTCTTC.

The genes are TRBV27 and TRBJ1-4, with D possibly TRBD1 on 5 matching bases. Trimming left V 2 bases short and J 8 bases short, with 18 bases between. Germline V CDR1 and CDR2: MNHEY, SMNVEV (reference sequence). The length of the CDR3 is 16 residues. The CDR3 DNA reads TGTGCCAGCAGTTTAAGCGCTAAGAGGGGAGGGGAAAAACTGTTTTTT. It encodes CASSLSAKRGGEKLFF.

This clonotype was recorded at least ten times. The chain employs TRBV20-1 and TRBJ1-2; possible D gene TRBD1, 6 bases. Trimming shortened V by 3 bases and J by 3 bases, and 14 bases separated the two germline ends. Germline CDR1 and CDR2: DFQATT and SNEGSKA (reference sequence). This CDR3 comprises 14 residues. The CDR3 loop reads CSARGQGSYYGYTF. DNA of the CDR3: TGCAGTGCTAGGGGTCAGGGGTCCTACTATGGCTACACCTTC.

This clonotype was seen only a few times. The rearrangement uses TRBV5-1 and TRBJ1-1, with D possibly TRBD1 on 5 matching bases. The V end lost 2 bases, the J end lost 6 bases, and 14 bases lay between the germline ends. The CDR3 loop spans 14 amino acids. CDR1 is SGHRS, CDR2 YFSETQ, per germline. This CDR3 reads CASSFQGGDAEAFF. The CDR3, as DNA: TGCGCCAGCAGCTTCCAGGGTGGAGACGCTGAAGCTTTCTTT.

The chain links TRBV7-8 to TRBJ1-3, with D hard to call. CDR3 length: 14 amino acids. Per the germline V gene, CDR1 is SGHVS and CDR2 is FQNEAQ. Trimming left V 5 bases short and J 2 bases short, with 10 bases between. The CDR3: CASSVRKTGNTIYF. DNA of the CDR3: TGTGCCAGCAGCGTACGGAAGACTGGAAACACCATATATTTT.

This clonotype was seen a handful of times. This rearrangement joins TRBV7-9 to TRBJ1-2; D is ambiguous. The CDR3 consists of 13 residues. The V and J ends lost 1 base and 8 bases respectively, with 11 bases between them. Germline CDR1 is SEHNR and CDR2 is FQNEAQ (reference sequence). The CDR3 bases are TGTGCCAGCAGCTTAGAATTCGGGGTGGGCTACACCTTC. It translates to CASSLEFGVGYTF. Together with reference TRBV7-9 and TRBJ1-2, the CDR3 gives the full variable domain: DTGVSQNPRHKITKRGQNVTFRCDPISEHNRLYWYRQTLGQGPEFLTYFQNEAQLEKSRLLSDRFSAERPKGSFSTLEIQRTEQGDSAMYLCASSLEFGVGYTFGSGTRLTVV.

This clonotype was found a few times. The chain joins TRBV7-2 to TRBJ2-3; 11 nucleotides agree with TRBD2. Germline CDR1 SGHTA, CDR2 FQGNSA. The ends lost 1 base at V and 5 bases at J; junction bases unmatched: 5. CDR3 length: 16 amino acids. CDR3 coding DNA: TGTGCCAGCAGCTTAGTAGCGGGAGGGCCTGGAGATACGCAGTATTTT. It specifies CASSLVAGGPGDTQYF.

There are a few counts of this clonotype. The V call is TRBV20-1, the J call TRBJ2-4; D ambiguous. V lost 1 base, J lost 1 base, and 8 bases lay in between. Germline V gives CDR1 DFQATT, CDR2 SNEGSKA (reference sequence). The length of the CDR3 is 14 residues. CDR3: CSARVELAKNIQYF. The CDR3 DNA is TGCAGTGCTAGAGTGGAGTTGGCCAAAAACATTCAGTACTTC.